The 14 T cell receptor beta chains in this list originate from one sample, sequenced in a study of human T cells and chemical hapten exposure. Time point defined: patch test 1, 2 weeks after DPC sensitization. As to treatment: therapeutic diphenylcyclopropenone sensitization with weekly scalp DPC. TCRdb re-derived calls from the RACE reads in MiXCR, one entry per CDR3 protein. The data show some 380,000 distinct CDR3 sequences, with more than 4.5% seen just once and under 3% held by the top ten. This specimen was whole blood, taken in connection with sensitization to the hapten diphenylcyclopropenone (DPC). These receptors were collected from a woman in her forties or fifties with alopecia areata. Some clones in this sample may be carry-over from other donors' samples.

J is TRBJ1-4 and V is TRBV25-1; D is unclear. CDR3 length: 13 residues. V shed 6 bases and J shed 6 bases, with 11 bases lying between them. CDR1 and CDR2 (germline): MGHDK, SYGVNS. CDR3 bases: TGTGCCAGCAGGCGGGGAGACGATGAAAAACTGTTTTTT. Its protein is CASRRGDDEKLFF.

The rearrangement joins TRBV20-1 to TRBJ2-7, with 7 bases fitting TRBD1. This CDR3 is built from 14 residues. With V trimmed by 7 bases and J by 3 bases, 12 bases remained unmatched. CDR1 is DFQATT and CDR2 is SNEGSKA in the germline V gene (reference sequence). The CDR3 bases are TGCAGTGTCCCGACAGGGATTATTTTCTACGAGCAGTACTTC. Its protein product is CSVPTGIIFYEQYF.

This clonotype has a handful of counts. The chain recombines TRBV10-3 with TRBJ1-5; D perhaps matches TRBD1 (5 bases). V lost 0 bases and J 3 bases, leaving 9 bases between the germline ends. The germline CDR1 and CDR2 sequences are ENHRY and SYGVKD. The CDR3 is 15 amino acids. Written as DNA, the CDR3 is TGTGCCATCAGTGAGTCCGGGGGAAACAATCAGCCCCAGCATTTT. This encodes CAISESGGNNQPQHF.

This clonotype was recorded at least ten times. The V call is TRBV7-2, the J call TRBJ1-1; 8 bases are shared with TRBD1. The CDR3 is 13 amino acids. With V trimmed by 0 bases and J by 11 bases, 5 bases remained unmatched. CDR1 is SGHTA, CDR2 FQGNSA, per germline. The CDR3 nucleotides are TGTGCCAGCAGCTTAGCACAGGGGGGCGACGCTTTCTTT. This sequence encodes CASSLAQGGDAFF.

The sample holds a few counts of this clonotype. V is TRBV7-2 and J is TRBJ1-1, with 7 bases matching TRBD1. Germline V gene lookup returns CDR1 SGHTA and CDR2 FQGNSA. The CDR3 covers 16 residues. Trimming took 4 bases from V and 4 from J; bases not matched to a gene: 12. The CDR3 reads CASSSPRGRGVTEAFF. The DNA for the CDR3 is TGTGCCAGCAGCTCCCCAAGGGGGCGCGGAGTCACTGAAGCTTTCTTT.

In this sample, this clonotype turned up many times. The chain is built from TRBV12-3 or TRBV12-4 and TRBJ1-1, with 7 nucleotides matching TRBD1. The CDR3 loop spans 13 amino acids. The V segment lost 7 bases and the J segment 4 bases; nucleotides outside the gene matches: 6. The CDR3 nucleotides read TGTGCCAGCAACAGGGGTTTCGTCACTGAAGCTTTCTTT. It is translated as CASNRGFVTEAFF.

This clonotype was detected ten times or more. Here the CDR3 reads CASSDQSRLSEAFF. The CDR3 DNA reads TGTGCCAGCAGTGACCAATCGAGGCTTTCGGAAGCTTTCTTT. The chain has TRBV25-1 and TRBJ1-1; D remains unclear. This CDR3 spans 14 amino acids. Germline V gene data show CDR1 as MGHDK and CDR2 as SYGVNS. Trimming took 3 bases from V and 8 from J, leaving 16 bases between them.

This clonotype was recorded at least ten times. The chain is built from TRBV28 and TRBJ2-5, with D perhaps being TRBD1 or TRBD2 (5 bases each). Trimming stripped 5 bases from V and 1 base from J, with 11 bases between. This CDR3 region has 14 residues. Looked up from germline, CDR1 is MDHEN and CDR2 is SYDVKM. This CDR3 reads CASSRPGAQETQYF. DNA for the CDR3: TGTGCCAGCAGTAGGCCCGGGGCCCAAGAGACCCAGTACTTC.

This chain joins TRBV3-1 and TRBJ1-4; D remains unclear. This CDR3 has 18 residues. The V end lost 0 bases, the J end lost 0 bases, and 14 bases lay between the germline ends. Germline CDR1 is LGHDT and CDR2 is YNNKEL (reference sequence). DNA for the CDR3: TGTGCCAGCAGCCAAGATGACTTGGCCGACGCAACTAATGAAAAACTGTTTTTT. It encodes CASSQDDLADATNEKLFF.

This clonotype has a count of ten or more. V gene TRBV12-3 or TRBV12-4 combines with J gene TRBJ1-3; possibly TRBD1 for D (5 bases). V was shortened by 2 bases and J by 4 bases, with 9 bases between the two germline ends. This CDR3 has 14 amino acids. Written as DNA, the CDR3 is TGTGCCAGCAGTTTATTGGACACCGGAAACACCATATATTTT. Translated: CASSLLDTGNTIYF.

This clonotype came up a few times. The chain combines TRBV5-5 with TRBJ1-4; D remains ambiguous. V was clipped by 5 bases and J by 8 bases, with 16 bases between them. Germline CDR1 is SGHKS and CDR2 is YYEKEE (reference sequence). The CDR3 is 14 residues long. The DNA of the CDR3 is TGTGCCAGCAGGTTCGGACCGGGCAACGAAAAACTGTTTTTT. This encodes CASRFGPGNEKLFF.

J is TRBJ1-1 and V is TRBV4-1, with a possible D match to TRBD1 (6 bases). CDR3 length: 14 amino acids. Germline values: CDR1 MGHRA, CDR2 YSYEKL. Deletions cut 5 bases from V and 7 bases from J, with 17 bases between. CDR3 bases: TGCGCCAGCAGCTTTGAGGGGGTGGCGGATGAAGCTTTCTTT. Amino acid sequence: CASSFEGVADEAFF.

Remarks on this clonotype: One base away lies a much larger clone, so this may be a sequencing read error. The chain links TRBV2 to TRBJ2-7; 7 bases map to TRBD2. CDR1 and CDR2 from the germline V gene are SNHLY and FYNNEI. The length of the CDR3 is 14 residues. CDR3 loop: CASSIDGEGYELYF. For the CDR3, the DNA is TGTGCCAGCAGTATAGATGGGGAGGGCTACGAGCTGTACTTC.

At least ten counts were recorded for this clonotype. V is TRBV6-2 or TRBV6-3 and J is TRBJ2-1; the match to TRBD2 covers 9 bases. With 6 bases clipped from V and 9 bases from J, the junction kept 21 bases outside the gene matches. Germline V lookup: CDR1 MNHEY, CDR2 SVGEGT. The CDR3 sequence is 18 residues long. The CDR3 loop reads CASSPRLHSGRPAAEQFF. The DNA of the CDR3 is TGTGCCAGCAGCCCCCGCCTACATAGCGGGAGACCCGCCGCTGAGCAGTTCTTC.